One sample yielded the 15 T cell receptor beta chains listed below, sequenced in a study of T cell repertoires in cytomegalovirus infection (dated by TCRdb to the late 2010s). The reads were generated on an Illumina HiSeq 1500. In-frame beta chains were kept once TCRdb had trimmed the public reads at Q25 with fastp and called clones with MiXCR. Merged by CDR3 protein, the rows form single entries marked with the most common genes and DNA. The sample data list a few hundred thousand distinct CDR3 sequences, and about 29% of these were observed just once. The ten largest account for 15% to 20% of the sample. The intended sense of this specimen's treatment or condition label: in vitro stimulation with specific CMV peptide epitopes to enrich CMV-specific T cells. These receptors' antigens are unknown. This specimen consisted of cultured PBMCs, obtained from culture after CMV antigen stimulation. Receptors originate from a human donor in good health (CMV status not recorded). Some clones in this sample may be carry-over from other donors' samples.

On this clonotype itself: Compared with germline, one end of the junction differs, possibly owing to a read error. CDR3 DNA: TGTGCCAGTAGTATAGGTCCTGGGGCCAACGTCCTGATTTTC. It codes for CASSIGPGANVLIF. The V and J genes are TRBV19 and TRBJ2-6; a possible D gene is TRBD1 (5 bases). The CDR3 contains 14 residues. Germline loops: CDR1 LNHDA, CDR2 SQIVND (reference sequence). Supplemented by reference TRBV19 and TRBJ2-6, the full variable domain reads DGGITQSPKYLFRKEGQNVTLSCEQNLNHDAMYWYRQDPGQGLRLIYYSQIVNDFQKGDIAEGYSVSREKKESFPLTVTSAQKNPTAFYLCASSIGPGANVLIFGAGSRLTVL.

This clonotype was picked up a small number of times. CDR3 DNA: TGTGCCAGCATCTCCGATCCGGCTTCGGATTCACCCCTCCACTTT. This codes for CASISDPASDSPLHF. The V gene is TRBV7-2, the J gene TRBJ1-6, with D uncertain. The germline CDR1 and CDR2 sequences are SGHTA and FQGNSA. The CDR3 is made up of 15 amino acids. V was trimmed by 7 bases and J by 8 bases, leaving 18 bases between them.

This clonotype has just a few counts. The CDR3 protein is CASVQGLGNEQFF. The CDR3 DNA sequence: TGTGCTAGTGTTCAGGGGTTGGGCAATGAGCAGTTCTTC. The J gene is TRBJ2-1, the V gene TRBV12-5, with D maybe TRBD1 (6 bases). This CDR3 is 13 amino acids long. Deletions cut 7 bases from V and 6 bases from J, with 13 bases between. CDR1 LGHNT and CDR2 FRNRAP come from the germline V gene. The whole variable domain, remainder taken from reference TRBV12-5 and TRBJ2-1, is DARVTQTPRHKVTEMGQEVTMRCQPILGHNTVFWYRQTMMQGLELLAYFRNRAPLDDSGMPKDRFSAEMPDATLATLKIQPSEPRDSAVYFCASVQGLGNEQFFGPGTRLTVL.

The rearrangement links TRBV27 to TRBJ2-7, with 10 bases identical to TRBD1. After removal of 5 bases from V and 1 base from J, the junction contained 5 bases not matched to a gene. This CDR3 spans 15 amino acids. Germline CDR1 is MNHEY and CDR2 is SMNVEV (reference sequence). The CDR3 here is CASSTGQGGSYEQYF. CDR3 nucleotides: TGTGCCAGCAGTACCGGACAGGGGGGATCCTACGAGCAGTACTTC.

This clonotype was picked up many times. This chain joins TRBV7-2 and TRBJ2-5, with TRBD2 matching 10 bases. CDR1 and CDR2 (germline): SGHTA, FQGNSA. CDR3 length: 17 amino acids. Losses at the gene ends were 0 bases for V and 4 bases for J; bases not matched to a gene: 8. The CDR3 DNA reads TGTGCCAGCAGCTTAGCGCCGGCTAGCGGGAGTCTAGAGACCCAGTACTTC. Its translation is CASSLAPASGSLETQYF.

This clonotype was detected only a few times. The CDR3 loop reads CASRLTSGGAYNEQFF. CDR3 nucleotides: TGTGCCAGCAGGCTGACTAGCGGGGGGGCTTACAATGAGCAGTTCTTC. The chain recombines TRBV7-6 with TRBJ2-1; 14 positions match TRBD2. This CDR3 comprises 16 residues. After removal of 6 bases from V and 4 bases from J, the junction contained 5 bases not matched to a gene. Germline assignment: CDR1 SGHVS and CDR2 FNYEAQ.

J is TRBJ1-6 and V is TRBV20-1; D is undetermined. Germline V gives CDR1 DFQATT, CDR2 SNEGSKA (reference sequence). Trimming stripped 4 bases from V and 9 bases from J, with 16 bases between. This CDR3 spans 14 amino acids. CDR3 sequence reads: CSAKVDLGISPLHF. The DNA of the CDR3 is TGCAGTGCTAAAGTGGACCTAGGAATTTCACCCCTCCACTTT.

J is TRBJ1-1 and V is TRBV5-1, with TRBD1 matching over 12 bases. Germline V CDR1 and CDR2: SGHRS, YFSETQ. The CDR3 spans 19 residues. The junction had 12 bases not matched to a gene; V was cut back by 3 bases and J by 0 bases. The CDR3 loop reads CASSSLGRGTGGMNTEAFF. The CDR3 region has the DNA TGCGCCAGCAGCTCGCTAGGCCGTGGGACAGGGGGCATGAACACTGAAGCTTTCTTT.

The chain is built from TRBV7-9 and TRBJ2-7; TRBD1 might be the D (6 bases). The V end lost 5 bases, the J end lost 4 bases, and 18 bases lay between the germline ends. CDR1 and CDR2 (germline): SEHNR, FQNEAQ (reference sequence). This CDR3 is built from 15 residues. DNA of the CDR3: TGTGCCAGCAGCACTACAGGGACATTTGGGTACGAGCAGTACTTC. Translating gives CASSTTGTFGYEQYF.

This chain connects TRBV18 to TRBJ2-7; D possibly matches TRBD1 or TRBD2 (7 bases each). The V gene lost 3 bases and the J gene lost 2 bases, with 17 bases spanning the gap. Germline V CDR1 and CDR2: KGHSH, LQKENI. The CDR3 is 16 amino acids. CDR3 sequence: CASSPAAGGATYEQYF. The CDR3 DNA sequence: TGTGCCAGCTCACCCGCGGCAGGGGGGGCGACCTACGAGCAGTACTTC.

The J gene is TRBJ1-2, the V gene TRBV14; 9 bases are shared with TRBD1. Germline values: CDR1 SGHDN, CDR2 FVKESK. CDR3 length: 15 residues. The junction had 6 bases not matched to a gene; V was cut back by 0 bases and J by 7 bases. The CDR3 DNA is TGTGCCAGCAGCCAAGATAGGACAGGGGCCAGTGGCTACACCTTC. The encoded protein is CASSQDRTGASGYTF.

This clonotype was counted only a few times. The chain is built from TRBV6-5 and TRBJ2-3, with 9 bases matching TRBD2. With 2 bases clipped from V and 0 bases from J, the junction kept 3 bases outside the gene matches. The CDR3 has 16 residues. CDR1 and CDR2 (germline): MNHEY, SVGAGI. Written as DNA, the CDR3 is TGTGCCAGCAGTTACCTAGCGGGGACTAGCACAGATACGCAGTATTTT. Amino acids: CASSYLAGTSTDTQYF.

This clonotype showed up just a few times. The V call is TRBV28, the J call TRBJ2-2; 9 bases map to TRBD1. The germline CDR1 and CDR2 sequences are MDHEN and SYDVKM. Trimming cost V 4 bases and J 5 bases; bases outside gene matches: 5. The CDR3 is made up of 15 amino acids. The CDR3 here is CASSSSGTGTGELFF. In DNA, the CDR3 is TGTGCCAGCAGTTCCTCCGGGACAGGGACCGGGGAGCTGTTTTTT.

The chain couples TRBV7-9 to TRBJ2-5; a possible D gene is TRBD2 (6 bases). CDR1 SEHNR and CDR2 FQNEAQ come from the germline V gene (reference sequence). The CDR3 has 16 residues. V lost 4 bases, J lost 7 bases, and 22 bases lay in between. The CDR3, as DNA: TGTGCCAGCAGCTACGTTGGAGGGGTCCCGAGGGGGACCCAGTACTTC. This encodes CASSYVGGVPRGTQYF.

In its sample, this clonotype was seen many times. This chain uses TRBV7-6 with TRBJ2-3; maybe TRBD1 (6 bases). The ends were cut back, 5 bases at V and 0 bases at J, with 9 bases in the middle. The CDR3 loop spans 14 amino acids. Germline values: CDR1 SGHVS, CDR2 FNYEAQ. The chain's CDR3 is CASSADRSTDTQYF. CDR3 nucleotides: TGTGCCAGCAGCGCGGACAGAAGCACAGATACGCAGTATTTT.